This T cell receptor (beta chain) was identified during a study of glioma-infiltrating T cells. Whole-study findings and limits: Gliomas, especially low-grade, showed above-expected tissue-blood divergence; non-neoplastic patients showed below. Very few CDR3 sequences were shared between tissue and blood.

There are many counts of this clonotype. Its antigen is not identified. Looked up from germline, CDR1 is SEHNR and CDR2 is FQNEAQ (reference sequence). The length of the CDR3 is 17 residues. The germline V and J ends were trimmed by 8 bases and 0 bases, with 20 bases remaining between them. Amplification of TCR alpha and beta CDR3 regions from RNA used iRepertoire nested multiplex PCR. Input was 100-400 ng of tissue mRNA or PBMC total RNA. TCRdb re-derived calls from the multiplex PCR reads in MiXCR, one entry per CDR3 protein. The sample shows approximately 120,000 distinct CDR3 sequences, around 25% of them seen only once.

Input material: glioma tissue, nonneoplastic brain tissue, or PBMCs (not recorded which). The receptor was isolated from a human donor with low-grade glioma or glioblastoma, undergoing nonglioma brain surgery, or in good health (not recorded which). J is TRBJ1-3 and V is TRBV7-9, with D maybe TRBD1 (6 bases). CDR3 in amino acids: CASYTGLTESSGNTIYF. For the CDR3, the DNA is TGTGCCAGCTATACAGGGTTAACCGAGAGCTCTGGAAACACCATATATTTT.